One and the same sample provided the 7 T cell receptor beta chains below, sequenced in a study of T cell clonotyping in hematopoietic cell transplantation. Generated by immunoSEQ multiplex PCR, the TCRdb table keeps only in-frame clones and is missing some. The repertoire holds fewer than 70,000 clones, with 85% to 95% as singletons. Sequencing was done on a sample of peripheral blood mononuclear cells. All receptors derive from a man aged 45 to 65 in good health. Some clones in this sample may be carry-over from other donors' samples.

The rearrangement uses TRBV7-8 and TRBJ2-7, with 9 bases identical to TRBD1. The V gene end was trimmed by 3 bases and the J gene end by 3 bases; junction bases not matched to a gene: 3. Germline V gene lookup returns CDR1 SGHVS and CDR2 FQNEAQ. This CDR3 contains 14 residues. CDR3: CASSFGTGRYEQYF. The CDR3 coding sequence is TGTGCCAGCAGCTTCGGGACAGGGCGCTACGAGCAGTACTTC.

The chain has TRBV20-1 and TRBJ2-5; D gene ambiguous. Per the germline V gene, CDR1 is DFQATT and CDR2 is SNEGSKA (reference sequence). The CDR3 totals 11 residues. V was pared by 6 bases and J by 0 bases, with 5 bases between. The DNA for the CDR3 is TGCAGTGCAAACGACCAAGAGACCCAGTACTTC. Translating it yields CSANDQETQYF.

The V and J genes are TRBV11-2 and TRBJ1-3; a possible D gene is TRBD1 (5 bases). Germline CDR1 SGHAT, CDR2 FQNNGV. Trimming removed 4 bases at V and 1 base at J, with 8 bases between. The CDR3 covers 14 residues. The CDR3 nucleotides read TGTGCCAGCAGCTCCCAGGGTTCTGGAAACACCATATATTTT. The encoded protein is CASSSQGSGNTIYF.

This chain connects TRBV5-6 to TRBJ2-3; tentatively, D is TRBD2 (6 bases). CDR1 and CDR2 (germline): SGHDT, YYEEEE. V dropped 3 bases and J dropped 6 bases, with 14 bases sitting between them. The CDR3 consists of 14 residues. The chain's CDR3 is CASSSSARVDTQYF. The DNA of the CDR3 is TGTGCCAGCAGCTCTAGCGCGCGGGTGGATACGCAGTATTTT.

V usage is TRBV13 and J usage is TRBJ2-3; the D gene could be TRBD1 or TRBD2 (5 bases each). The CDR3 length is 15 residues. From germline, CDR1 is PRHDT and CDR2 FYEKMQ (reference sequence). V dropped 5 bases and J dropped 5 bases, with 17 bases sitting between them. The CDR3 bases are TGTGCCAGCAGCCCCCGAGGGGTTGGAAGAGATACGCAGTATTTT. It translates to CASSPRGVGRDTQYF.

The genes are TRBV2 and TRBJ2-5; no clear D gene. Germline CDR1 reads SNHLY; CDR2 reads FYNNEI. The CDR3 is 12 amino acids. Trimming pared 7 bases from V and 2 bases from J, leaving 8 bases between. The CDR3 DNA follows: TGTGCCAGCACGTACAGTCAAGAGACCCAGTACTTC. This sequence encodes CASTYSQETQYF.

This chain uses TRBV28 with TRBJ2-4, with 9 bases identical to TRBD1. The CDR3 totals 13 residues. Germline V gene sequence: CDR1 MDHEN, CDR2 SYDVKM. Germline trimming cut 3 bases from V and 6 bases from J; bases unmatched to any gene: 0. As DNA, the CDR3 is TGTGCCAGCAGTTTGGGACAGGGAAACATTCAGTACTTC. It translates to CASSLGQGNIQYF.